The source of this T cell receptor beta chain is a study of OX40 agonist ivuxolimab in advanced cancers. Whole-study context: Participants, approximately 83% male, averaged approximately 60 years of age, ranging from 23 to 79. General study findings and limits: More expanded clones were seen, on average, in CD8+ T cells than in CD4+. At 0.1 to 3.0 mg/kg, clonal expansion of CD4+ and CD8+ blood T cells had occurred by week 6.

In regard to this clone: Its antigen is not known.

Germline values: CDR1 SNHLY, CDR2 FYNNEI. CDR3 size: 16 residues. Trimming removed 4 bases from V and 2 bases from J; junction bases left unmatched: 8. The table came from immunoSEQ multiplex PCR; TCRdb's copy has only in-frame clones and leaves some out. The sample has some 70,000 clones; over 75% are singletons. The TCR comes from an adult with an advanced solid tumor such as melanoma, head and neck, liver or kidney cancer. The rearrangement links TRBV2 to TRBJ2-3; TRBD2 aligns across 8 bases. Sequences were derived from CD4+ or CD8+ T cells sorted from blood, sampled in a trial of the OX40 agonist ivuxolimab. The CDR3 DNA sequence: TGTGCCAGCAGTGGCGAAGCGGGGGCGAACACAGATACGCAGTATTTT. Its translation is CASSGEAGANTDTQYF.